This T cell receptor (beta chain) is drawn from a study of T cell responses to AZD1222 COVID-19 vaccine. Broader study findings: Unmutated variant regions are reportedly the target of nearly half of TCRs that are spike-specific. Donors were mostly white British, more females; clonal diversity possibly underestimated. Just a handful of people given AZD1222 tested seropositive at baseline.

V was cut by 6 bases and J by 1 base, with 15 bases left in between. There are 16 residues in the CDR3. Germline lookup yields CDR1 MDHEN and CDR2 SYDVKM. Clones were sequenced by immunoSEQ multiplex PCR, and TCRdb holds only the in-frame ones, with some missing. Of approximately 150,000 clones detected, around 88% appear once; the ten largest clones hold roughly 2%. Worth noting for this clone: As yet, its antigen is unknown.

Sample: peripheral blood, taken on day 0 of AZD1222 vaccination. The chain couples TRBV28 to TRBJ2-2, with D tentatively TRBD1 or TRBD2 (6 bases each). The sequence derives from an adult in good health. CDR3 sequence (DNA): TGTGCCAGCAGAATCGCGGGACACCTGAACACCGGGGAGCTGTTTTTT. Its translation is CASRIAGHLNTGELFF.